These T cell receptor beta chains were read from a single sample in a study of T cell repertoires in cytomegalovirus infection. What these receptors recognize is not known. TCRdb reprocessed the reads via MiXCR and lists one record per CDR3 protein. The profile covers about 34,000 distinct CDR3 sequences, with around half appearing a single time and more than 80% taken by the ten largest. Specimen: CD8+ T cells from cultured PBMCs, collected from culture after CMV antigen stimulation. Every receptor here comes from a human donor in good health (CMV status not recorded). Some clones in this sample may be carry-over from other donors' samples. Each CDR3 is given with its conserved first and last residue. A D gene is named only where the DNA matches it firmly. Clone size is shown for a subset of rows, as once, few, many or a class of expanded clone.

TRBJ1-6 | TRBD1 | 17 | many | TRBV3-1 | CASGGGLLFSNNSPLHF | TGTGCCAGCGGAGGGGGCCTTCTCTTTTCAAACAATTCACCCCTCCACTTT
TRBJ2-1 | NA | 18 | NA | TRBV3-1 | CASSQVVSGRGVYNEQFF | TGTGCCAGCAGCCAAGTAGTATCGGGCAGGGGCGTATACAATGAGCAGTTCTTC
TRBJ2-1 | TRBD2 | 16 | few | TRBV7-3 | CASSGLAGSSYNEQFF | TGTGCCAGCAGCGGACTAGCGGGGAGCTCCTACAATGAGCAGTTCTTC
TRBJ2-5 | NA | 15 | NA | TRBV12-3/TRBV12-4 | CASSPRTGRGETQYF | TGTGCCAGCAGCCCTCGGACAGGGAGGGGAGAGACCCAGTACTTC
TRBJ2-1 | NA | 11 | NA | TRBV6-2/TRBV6-3 | CASSYSNEQFF | TGTGCCAGCAGTTACTCAAATGAGCAGTTCTTC
TRBJ1-2 | NA | 16 | NA | TRBV27 | CASSSFNRERGYGYTF | TGTGCCAGCAGCTCTTTTAACAGGGAACGAGGCTATGGCTACACCTTC
TRBJ1-1 | NA | 12 | NA | TRBV7-9 | CASTQGEDEAFF | TGTGCCAGCACCCAAGGGGAGGACGAAGCTTTCTTT
TRBJ1-1 | NA | 13 | few | TRBV11-2 | CASSLDPVREAFF | TGTGCCAGCAGCTTAGATCCGGTTCGGGAAGCTTTCTTT
TRBJ1-1 | TRBD1 | 17 | few | TRBV20-1 | CSASGDEGAEGGTEAFF | TGCAGTGCTAGTGGAGACGAGGGGGCGGAGGGGGGGACTGAAGCTTTCTTT
TRBJ1-5 | TRBD1 | 15 | NA | TRBV7-2 | CATDQGTVRNQPQHF | TGTGCCACCGATCAAGGGACAGTTCGCAATCAGCCCCAGCATTTT
TRBJ2-1 | NA | 14 | NA | TRBV7-7 | CASSLGISGGEQFF | TGTGCTAGCAGCTTAGGGATAAGTGGTGGAGAGCAGTTCTTC
TRBJ1-2 | TRBD1 | 14 | NA | TRBV7-2 | CASTGTGANYGYTF | TGTGCCAGCACCGGGACAGGGGCCAATTATGGCTACACCTTC
TRBJ2-2 | NA | 10 | NA | TRBV7-6 | CASSQEELFF | TGTGCCAGCAGTCAAGAGGAGCTGTTTTTT
TRBJ2-7 | TRBD1 | 13 | NA | TRBV7-6 | CASSLGQGPEQYF | TGTGCCAGCAGCTTAGGACAGGGACCCGAGCAGTACTTC
TRBJ2-1 | TRBD1 | 16 | few | TRBV7-6 | CASSPRTGQKYNEQFF | TGTGCCAGCAGCCCCCGGACAGGACAGAAATACAATGAGCAGTTCTTC
TRBJ1-5 | TRBD1 | 15 | NA | TRBV6-2/TRBV6-3 | CASSYGRTGRQPQHF | TGTGCCAGCAGTTACGGAAGGACAGGGAGACAGCCCCAGCATTTT
TRBJ1-5 | TRBD1 | 15 | NA | TRBV11-1 | CASSFNRGFGQPQHF | TGTGCCAGCAGCTTTAACAGGGGATTTGGTCAGCCCCAGCATTTT
TRBJ1-5 | TRBD1 | 15 | NA | TRBV24-1 | CATSGADRGNQPQHF | TGTGCCACCAGTGGTGCCGACAGGGGCAATCAGCCCCAGCATTTT
TRBJ2-2 | NA | 14 | NA | TRBV7-8 | CASSLKLAGGELFF | TGTGCCAGCAGCTTGAAACTAGCTGGCGGGGAGCTGTTTTTT
TRBJ1-3 | TRBD1 | 15 | few | TRBV27 | CASRGQSSSGNTIYF | TGTGCCAGCAGGGGACAGAGCTCCTCTGGAAACACCATATATTTT
TRBJ2-5 | TRBD1 | 14 | NA | TRBV7-2 | CASSVTGVGKTQYF | TGTGCCAGCAGCGTAACAGGGGTGGGCAAGACCCAGTACTTC
TRBJ2-3 | TRBD2 | 17 | few | TRBV6-5 | CASSYLLGAGGPDTQYF | TGTGCCAGCAGTTACCTGTTGGGAGCGGGAGGCCCAGATACGCAGTATTTT
TRBJ2-1 | NA | 12 | NA | TRBV5-5 | CASSLSWDEQFF | TGTGCCAGCAGCCTGTCTTGGGATGAGCAGTTCTTC
TRBJ2-1 | TRBD1 | 16 | many | TRBV7-8 | CASSLGTGVPLTEQFF | TGTGCCAGCAGCTTAGGGACAGGTGTACCTCTAACTGAGCAGTTCTTC
TRBJ1-1 | NA | 14 | NA | TRBV20-1 | CSAGTQVMETEAFF | TGCAGTGCTGGCACTCAGGTAATGGAGACTGAAGCTTTCTTT
TRBJ2-1 | NA | 11 | NA | TRBV7-2 | CASTLGREQFF | TGTGCCAGCACCCTTGGGCGGGAGCAGTTCTTC
TRBJ1-1 | NA | 13 | few | TRBV7-6 | CASSLEGNTEAFF | TGTGCCAGCAGCTTAGAAGGGAACACTGAAGCTTTCTTT
TRBJ2-7 | NA | 13 | NA | TRBV12-3/TRBV12-4 | CASSFFMTAEQYF | TGTGCCAGCAGTTTCTTTATGACAGCAGAGCAGTACTTC
TRBJ2-7 | NA | 17 | NA | TRBV6-1 | CASSSRGRGGPSYEQYF | TGTGCCAGCAGTTCCCGGGGGCGAGGCGGGCCATCCTACGAGCAGTACTTC
TRBJ2-5 | TRBD2 | 15 | NA | TRBV20-1 | CSARSAGVGRETQYF | TGCAGTGCTAGATCCGCGGGAGTGGGGCGAGAGACCCAGTACTTC
TRBJ2-2 | NA | 19 | NA | TRBV7-6 | CASTQTGGGFILDTGELFF | TGTGCCAGCACCCAAACCGGTGGGGGGTTTATTTTGGACACCGGGGAGCTGTTTTTT
TRBJ1-1 | TRBD1 | 15 | NA | TRBV10-3 | CAIGRSTGVNTEAFF | TGTGCCATCGGCCGTAGTACAGGGGTGAACACTGAAGCTTTCTTT
TRBJ1-6 | TRBD1 | 14 | NA | TRBV20-1 | CSAKNRGYNSPLHF | TGCAGTGCTAAAAACAGGGGATATAATTCACCCCTCCACTTT
TRBJ2-2 | TRBD2 | 19 | few | TRBV7-2 | CASSLAGRASGVYTGELFF | TGTGCCAGCAGCTTAGCAGGTCGAGCTAGCGGGGTGTACACCGGGGAGCTGTTTTTT
TRBJ2-1 | TRBD2 | 16 | NA | TRBV5-1 | CASSFQRSGRVNEQFF | TGCGCCAGCAGCTTTCAGAGGAGCGGGAGGGTCAATGAGCAGTTCTTC
TRBJ2-1 | NA | 14 | NA | TRBV14 | CASSQGGAYNEQFF | TGTGCCAGCAGCCAAGGGGGGGCCTACAATGAGCAGTTCTTC
TRBJ2-3 | NA | 12 | few | TRBV5-4 | CASSHNTDTQYF | TGTGCCAGCAGCCACAACACAGATACGCAGTATTTT
TRBJ1-2 | TRBD1 | 15 | NA | TRBV27 | CASSSPGQGIHGYTF | TGTGCCAGCAGTTCACCGGGACAGGGGATCCATGGCTACACCTTC
TRBJ2-3 | NA | 17 | NA | TRBV20-1 | CSARDLMGGGGTGTQYF | TGCAGTGCTAGAGATCTAATGGGAGGGGGGGGCACCGGTACGCAGTATTTT
TRBJ2-2 | NA | 11 | NA | TRBV12-3/TRBV12-4 | CASINTGELFF | TGTGCCAGCATAAACACCGGGGAGCTGTTTTTT
TRBJ2-7 | NA | 15 | NA | TRBV7-4 | CASSSSGTPYNEQYF | TGTGCCAGCAGCTCCTCCGGGACCCCCTACAACGAGCAGTACTTC
TRBJ2-2 | TRBD2 | 15 | few | TRBV7-9 | CASSSSGVGTGELFF | TGTGCCAGCAGCTCTAGCGGGGTCGGAACCGGGGAGCTGTTTTTT